This is a list of T cell receptor beta chains from one sample in a study of T cells in Graves' hyperthyroidism and ophthalmopathy. A single record per CDR3 protein comes from TCRdb applying MiXCR to the multiplex PCR reads. The sample holds approximately 600,000 distinct CDR3 sequences, about 17% seen once. Sequencing was done on a sample of blood. These receptors were obtained from a woman aged 25 to 39 with Graves' hyperthyroidism. Both conserved end residues are part of each CDR3. The order of the fields is clone size, J gene, V gene, D gene, CDR3 protein, CDR3 DNA. The D gene is left open where the match is weak. Size is stated for part of the rows, as once, few or many counts, or as a class when the clone is expanded.

>many|TRBJ1-1|TRBV12-3/TRBV12-4|.
CASSSNRLGNTEAFF
TGTGCCAGCAGTTCAAACAGGTTAGGTAACACTGAAGCTTTCTTT
>many|TRBJ2-5|TRBV12-3/TRBV12-4|.
CASSLGSVGETQYF
TGTGCCAGCAGTTTAGGGAGCGTGGGGGAGACCCAGTACTTC
>many|TRBJ2-1|TRBV2|TRBD2
CASSDLGLAGNEQFF
TGTGCCAGCAGTGACCTGGGACTAGCGGGAAATGAGCAGTTCTTC
>many|TRBJ1-2|TRBV7-9|.
CASRLLTYGYTF
TGTGCCAGCAGACTCCTGACCTATGGCTACACCTTC
>.|TRBJ2-5|TRBV5-1|.
CASSLSRQGRDFLETLYF
TGCGCCAGCAGCTTGTCAAGGCAGGGTCGCGATTTCTTGGAGACCCTGTACTTC
>few|TRBJ1-1|TRBV6-2/TRBV6-3|.
CASSNGGEAFF
TGTGCCAGCAGTAACGGGGGTGAAGCTTTCTTT
>.|TRBJ2-5|TRBV7-9|TRBD2
CASSFRLAGGETQYF
TGTGCCAGCAGCTTTCGACTAGCGGGAGGAGAGACCCAGTACTTC
>few|TRBJ2-1|TRBV20-1|TRBD1
CSAHGTGTALVDEQFF
TGCAGTGCTCACGGGACCGGGACAGCCTTGGTGGATGAGCAGTTCTTC
>few|TRBJ1-6|TRBV27|.
CASSLRDGINSPLHF
TGTGCCAGCAGTTTAAGGGACGGGATTAATTCACCCCTCCACTTT
>few|TRBJ2-7|TRBV15|.
CATRISMEYEQYF
TGTGCCACCAGAATCTCGATGGAGTACGAGCAGTACTTC
>few|TRBJ2-3|TRBV6-2/TRBV6-3|.
CASSYVSLSTDTQYF
TGTGCCAGCAGTTATGTCAGTCTTAGCACAGATACGCAGTATTTT
>many|TRBJ2-7|TRBV28|.
CASSLTGRSLAEQYF
TGTGCCAGCAGTTTAACGGGTCGGTCCCTGGCCGAGCAGTACTTC
>few|TRBJ2-2|TRBV9|TRBD2
CASSARLAGTNTGELFF
TGTGCCAGCAGCGCGAGACTAGCGGGAACTAACACCGGGGAGCTGTTTTTT
>.|TRBJ1-4|TRBV20-1|TRBD1
CSARGTGTLFATNEKLFF
TGCAGTGCTAGAGGGACAGGGACACTTTTTGCAACTAATGAAAAACTGTTTTTT
>few|TRBJ2-6|TRBV3-1|.
CASSQDEGRGAGANVLTF
TGTGCCAGCAGCCAAGATGAAGGGAGAGGGGCCGGGGCCAACGTCCTGACTTTC
>many|TRBJ2-7|TRBV7-2|TRBD2
CASSLGSGLAGGLYF
TGTGCCAGCAGCTTGGGTTCGGGACTAGCGGGTGGATTGTACTTC
>few|TRBJ2-1|TRBV9|TRBD2
CASSVRGQRESSYNEQFF
TGTGCCAGCAGCGTCCGGGGCCAGCGGGAGAGCTCCTACAATGAGCAGTTCTTC
>.|TRBJ1-2|TRBV4-1|.
CASQPNSWSNYGYTF
TGCGCCAGCCAGCCTAACTCTTGGTCCAACTATGGCTACACCTTC
>.|TRBJ2-7|TRBV5-6|.
CASSRGHDVYEQYF
TGTGCCAGCAGCAGGGGACATGACGTTTACGAGCAGTACTTC
>.|TRBJ2-7|TRBV7-2|.
CASTSGRTSYEQYF
TGTGCCAGCACTTCGGGACGGACCTCCTACGAGCAGTACTTC
>many|TRBJ1-2|TRBV28|.
CASRRRDRGYTF
TGTGCCAGCAGGCGCCGGGACCGGGGCTACACCTTC
>many|TRBJ1-1|TRBV20-1|.
CSARDPRGGGTEAFF
TGCAGTGCTAGAGATCCCAGGGGCGGGGGCACTGAAGCTTTCTTT
>.|TRBJ2-2|TRBV28|TRBD2
CASSFRGTSSTGELFF
TGTGCCAGCAGTTTCCGTGGGACTAGCAGCACCGGGGAGCTGTTTTTT
>few|TRBJ2-1|TRBV14|TRBD1
CASSPSDRSFPNEQFF
TGTGCCAGCAGCCCATCGGACAGGTCCTTCCCCAATGAGCAGTTCTTC
>.|TRBJ2-1|TRBV7-2|TRBD1
CASSLRAGTGDSNEQFF
TGTGCCAGCAGCTTGCGGGCCGGGACAGGGGACTCCAATGAGCAGTTCTTC
>.|TRBJ1-5|TRBV7-9|.
CASSSLQGSNQPQHF
TGTGCCAGCAGCTCCCTCCAGGGTTCCAATCAGCCCCAGCATTTT
>few|TRBJ2-1|TRBV6-6|TRBD2
CASSYSVAGLAGGPGFF
TGTGCCAGCAGTTACTCGGTCGCGGGACTAGCGGGAGGGCCGGGGTTCTTC
>many|TRBJ2-5|TRBV3-1|.
CASSGIVQYF
TGTGCCAGCAGCGGAATCGTCCAGTACTTC
>many|TRBJ2-7|TRBV7-2|TRBD1
CASSPDGTGFEQYF
TGTGCCAGCAGCCCCGACGGGACAGGGTTCGAGCAGTACTTC
>.|TRBJ1-1|TRBV6-4|.
CASSEGAFEAFF
TGTGCCAGCAGTGAAGGGGCTTTTGAAGCTTTCTTT
>many|TRBJ1-2|TRBV28|.
CASSLVVANYGYTF
TGTGCCAGCAGTCTTGTCGTAGCTAACTATGGCTACACCTTC
>many|TRBJ2-7|TRBV27|.
CASSWGRSYEQYF
TGTGCCAGCAGTTGGGGGAGATCCTACGAGCAGTACTTC
>.|TRBJ2-7|TRBV27|.
CASGVVREQYF
TGTGCCAGCGGTGTGGTCCGCGAGCAGTACTTC
>many|TRBJ1-4|TRBV18|.
CASSPLHKSNEKLFF
TGTGCCAGCTCACCACTTCATAAATCTAATGAAAAACTGTTTTTT
>few|TRBJ1-4|TRBV5-1|TRBD1
CASSYSGTGSTNEKLFF
TGCGCCAGCAGCTATTCCGGGACAGGGTCGACTAATGAAAAACTGTTTTTT
>few|TRBJ2-3|TRBV7-2|.
CASSLLAGVLGADTQYF
TGTGCCAGCAGCTTATTAGCCGGAGTCCTGGGGGCGGATACGCAGTATTTT
>.|TRBJ2-2|TRBV28|.
CAGSLDGTGELFF
TGTGCCGGCAGTTTAGACGGGACCGGGGAGCTGTTTTTT
>.|TRBJ2-2|TRBV7-9|.
CASSFRRSSANTGELFF
TGTGCCAGCAGCTTTAGGAGAAGCAGCGCGAACACCGGGGAGCTGTTTTTT
>many|TRBJ1-1|TRBV12-3/TRBV12-4|.
CASSSSGAMNTEAFF
TGTGCCAGCAGTTCATCAGGGGCCATGAACACTGAAGCTTTCTTT
>.|TRBJ2-5|TRBV4-3|TRBD2
CASSQDLAGGPEGLQETQYF
TGCGCCAGCAGCCAAGATTTGGCGGGAGGGCCAGAAGGGCTCCAAGAGACCCAGTACTTC
>many|TRBJ2-1|TRBV20-1|TRBD1
CSAETGTGSYNEQFF
TGCAGTGCAGAAACCGGGACAGGCTCCTACAATGAGCAGTTCTTC
>many|TRBJ2-7|TRBV6-1|.
CASSGQTYEQYF
TGTGCCAGCAGTGGCCAGACCTACGAGCAGTACTTC
>.|TRBJ2-1|TRBV6-1|.
CASSPYGGGEQFF
TGTGCCAGCAGCCCCTATGGAGGGGGCGAGCAGTTCTTC
>.|TRBJ1-4|TRBV6-1|.
CASSLRPGWEKLFF
TGTGCCAGCAGCCTGCGACCAGGTTGGGAAAAACTGTTTTTT
>.|TRBJ2-1|TRBV6-1|.
CASSQELPSYNEQFF
TGTGCCAGCAGTCAGGAGCTTCCTTCCTACAATGAGCAGTTCTTC